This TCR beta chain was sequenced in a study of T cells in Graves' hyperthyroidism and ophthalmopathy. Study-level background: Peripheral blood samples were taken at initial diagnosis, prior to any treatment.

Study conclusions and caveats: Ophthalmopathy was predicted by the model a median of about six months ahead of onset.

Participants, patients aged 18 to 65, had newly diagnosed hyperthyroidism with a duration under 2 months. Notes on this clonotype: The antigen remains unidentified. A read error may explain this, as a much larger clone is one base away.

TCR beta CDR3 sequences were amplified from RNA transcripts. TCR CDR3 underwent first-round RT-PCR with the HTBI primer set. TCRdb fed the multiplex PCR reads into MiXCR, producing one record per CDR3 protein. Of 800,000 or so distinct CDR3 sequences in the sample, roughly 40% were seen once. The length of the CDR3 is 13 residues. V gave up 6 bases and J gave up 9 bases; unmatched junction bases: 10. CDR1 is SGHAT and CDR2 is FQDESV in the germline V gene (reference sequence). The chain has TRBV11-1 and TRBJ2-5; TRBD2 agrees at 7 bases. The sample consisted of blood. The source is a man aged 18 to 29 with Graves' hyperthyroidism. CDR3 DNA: TGTGCCAGCAGAATCCAGGGAGGGGAGGCCCAGTACTTC. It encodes CASRIQGGEAQYF.